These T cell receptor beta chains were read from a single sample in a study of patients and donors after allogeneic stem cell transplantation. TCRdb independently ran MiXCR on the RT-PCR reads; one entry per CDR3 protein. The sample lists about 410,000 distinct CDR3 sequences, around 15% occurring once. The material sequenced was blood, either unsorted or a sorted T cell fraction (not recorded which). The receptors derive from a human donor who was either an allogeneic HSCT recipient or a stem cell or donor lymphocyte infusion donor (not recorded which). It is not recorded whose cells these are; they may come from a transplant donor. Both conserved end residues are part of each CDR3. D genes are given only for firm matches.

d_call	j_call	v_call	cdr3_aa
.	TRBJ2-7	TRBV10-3	CAISLGRGEQYF
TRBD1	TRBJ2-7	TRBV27	CASSDRTGGSYEQYF
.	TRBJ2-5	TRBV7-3	CASSQRGPQETQYF
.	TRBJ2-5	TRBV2	CASSEGLWGQTQYF
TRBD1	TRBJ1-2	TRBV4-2	CASSPRDRNAYGYTF
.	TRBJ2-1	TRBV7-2	CASTAGQTYNEQFF
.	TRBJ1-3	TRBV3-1	CASSQDPRARGNTIYF
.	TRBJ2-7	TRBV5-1	CASSLMDATYEQYF
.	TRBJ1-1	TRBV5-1	CASSLDPGRNMNTEAFF
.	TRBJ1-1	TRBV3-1	CASSQDPARLTFF
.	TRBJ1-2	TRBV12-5	CASGFPGAYGYTF
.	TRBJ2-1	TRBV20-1	CSARRDTINEQFF
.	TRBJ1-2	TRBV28	CASGNPPAAAYGYTF
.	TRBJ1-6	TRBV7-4	CARRGGLNSPLHF
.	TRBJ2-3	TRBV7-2	CASSLALGPEGPDTQYF
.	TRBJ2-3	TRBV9	CASSVTGAADTQYF
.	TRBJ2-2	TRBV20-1	CSAQNTGELFF
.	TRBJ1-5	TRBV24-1	CATSDNRFPGWANQPQHF
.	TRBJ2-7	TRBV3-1	CASCQDRQSVFYEQYF
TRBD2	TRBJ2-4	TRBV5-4	CASSWGEGQSKNIQYF
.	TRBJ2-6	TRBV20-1	CSARILPGANVLTF
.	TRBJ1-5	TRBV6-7	CASSYPEPDRTGSNQPQHF
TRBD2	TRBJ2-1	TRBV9	CASSSGLADEQFF
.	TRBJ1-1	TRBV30	CAWIGVKMNTEAFF
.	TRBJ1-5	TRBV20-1	CSARPNRDVSNQPQHF
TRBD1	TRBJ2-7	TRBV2	CASSPWWTGQSYEQYF
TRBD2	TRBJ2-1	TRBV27	CASSFLAGGPRRNEQFF
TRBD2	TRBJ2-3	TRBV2	CASSTSGVNLQADTQYF
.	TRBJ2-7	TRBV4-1	CASSQEGTGNEQYF
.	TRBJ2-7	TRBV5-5	CASSVDGPYEQYF
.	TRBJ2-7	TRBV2	CASSGRYSYEQYF
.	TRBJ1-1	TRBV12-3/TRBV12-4	CASSFSLPGGEAFF
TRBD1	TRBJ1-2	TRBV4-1	CASSQAKDRVYGYTF
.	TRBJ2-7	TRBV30	CAWSMSQEQYF
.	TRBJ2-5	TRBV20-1	CSATGRWYQETQYF
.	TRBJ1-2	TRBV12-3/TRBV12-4	CASSFDRRSYGYTF
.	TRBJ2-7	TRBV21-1	CASSDLLTSGSALSSYEQYF
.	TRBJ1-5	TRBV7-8	CASSLEGYGNQPQHF
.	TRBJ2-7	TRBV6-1	CASSEDPGPYEQYF
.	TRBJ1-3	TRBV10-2	CASSESTGTGNTIYF
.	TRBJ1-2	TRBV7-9	CASSLVGPDYGYTF
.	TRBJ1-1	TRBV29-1	CSVVRIGEKGLGTEAFF
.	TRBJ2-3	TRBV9	CASGQRDTQYF
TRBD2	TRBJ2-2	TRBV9	CASSVSGSKAGELFF
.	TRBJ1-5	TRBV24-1	CATSPHGRSNQPQHF
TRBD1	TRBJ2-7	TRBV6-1	CASSRGTGGPYEQYF
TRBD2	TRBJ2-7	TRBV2	CASTEPSGRANIYEQYF
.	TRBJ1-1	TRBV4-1	CASSPTEGTEAFF
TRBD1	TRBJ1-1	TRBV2	CASSGQGATNTEAFF
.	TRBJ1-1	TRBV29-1	CSASTSQGTEAFF
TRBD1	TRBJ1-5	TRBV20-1	CSAATGHQLSNQPQHF
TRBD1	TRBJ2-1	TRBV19	CASSTRTGAVGEQFF
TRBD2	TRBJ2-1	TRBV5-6	CASSGLAGLEQFF
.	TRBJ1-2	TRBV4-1	CASSQGQSNYGYTF
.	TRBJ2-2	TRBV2	CASSEAGGRLAGELFF
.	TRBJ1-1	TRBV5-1	CASSLGVLYTEAFF
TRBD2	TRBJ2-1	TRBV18	CASSPFSGIKHNEQFF
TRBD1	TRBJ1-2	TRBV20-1	CSATPRGTGHYGYTF
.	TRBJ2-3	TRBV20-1	CSARAAGLPATQYF
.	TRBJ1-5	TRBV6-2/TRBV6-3	CASRRLPWQPQHF